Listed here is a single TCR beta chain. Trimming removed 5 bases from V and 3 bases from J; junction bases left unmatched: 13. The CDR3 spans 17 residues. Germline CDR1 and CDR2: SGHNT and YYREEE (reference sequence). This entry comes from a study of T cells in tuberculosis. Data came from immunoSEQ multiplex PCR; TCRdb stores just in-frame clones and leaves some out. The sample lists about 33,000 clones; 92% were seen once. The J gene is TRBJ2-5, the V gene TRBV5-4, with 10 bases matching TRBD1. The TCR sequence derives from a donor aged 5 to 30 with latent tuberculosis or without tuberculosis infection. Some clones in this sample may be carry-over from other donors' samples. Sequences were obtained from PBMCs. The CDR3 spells CASSPDRGNRGEETQYF. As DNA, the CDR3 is TGTGCCAGCAGTCCGGACAGGGGGAACCGAGGGGAAGAGACCCAGTACTTC.